These T cell receptor beta chains were read from a single sample in a study of blood T cells in healthy people across ages. Each CDR3 protein is one row after TCRdb ran MiXCR on the 5' RACE reads. The sample includes roughly 800,000 distinct CDR3 sequences, 55% to 75% seen only once; the top ten take roughly 22%. Sequencing used blood. All receptors come from a man aged 25-45 years in good health. Both conserved end residues are part of each CDR3. The D gene is left open where the match is weak. Size is stated for part of the rows, as once, few or many counts, or as a class when the clone is expanded.

J | D | V | length | size | DNA | CDR3
TRBJ1-2 | . | TRBV3-1 | 18 | few | TGTGCCAGCAGCCAAGATCTGGGGGTTTTGTGGGCAGGACGGGGCTACACCTTC | CASSQDLGVLWAGRGYTF
TRBJ1-2 | TRBD1 | TRBV20-1 | 13 | once | TGCAGTGCTAAAACGGGACAGATGTATGGCTACACCTTC | CSAKTGQMYGYTF
TRBJ1-2 | . | TRBV20-1 | 15 | once | TGCAGTGCTGCGGACAGCACCAGCAGTAGCTATGGCTACACCTTC | CSAADSTSSSYGYTF
TRBJ1-1 | . | TRBV20-1 | 15 | . | TGCAGTGCTAGAGATGTTACACCCCTGGTACGTGAAGCTTTCTTT | CSARDVTPLVREAFF
TRBJ2-3 | . | TRBV7-8 | 15 | few | TGTGCCAGCAGGAGACAGGTCGAGAGCACAGATACGCAGTATTTT | CASRRQVESTDTQYF
TRBJ2-7 | TRBD1 | TRBV7-9 | 14 | . | TGTGCCAGCAGCCCGACAGGGTCCGCCTACGAGCAGTACTTC | CASSPTGSAYEQYF
TRBJ2-7 | . | TRBV3-1 | 16 | . | TGTGCCAGCAGCCCCTCCCGGGGGCGGGATCCCCACGAGCAGTACTTC | CASSPSRGRDPHEQYF
TRBJ2-3 | TRBD2 | TRBV29-1 | 14 | . | TGCAGCGTTGAAGCCCGACTAGCGGGAATTACGCAGTATTTT | CSVEARLAGITQYF
TRBJ1-2 | . | TRBV7-2 | 15 | . | TGTGCCAGCAGCTTAGATGGGCAGGGGTACGATGGCTACACCTTC | CASSLDGQGYDGYTF
TRBJ2-3 | . | TRBV5-1 | 15 | . | TGCGCCAGCAGCTTGGTGGACTCGAGCACAGATACGCAGTATTTT | CASSLVDSSTDTQYF
TRBJ2-5 | . | TRBV7-2 | 15 | few | TGTGCCAGCAGCTTTCAGCGCGGGGTGCAAGAGACCCAGTACTTC | CASSFQRGVQETQYF
TRBJ2-2 | TRBD2 | TRBV5-1 | 15 | . | TGCGCCAGCAGGGTCGGGGGGTCGAACACCGGGGAGCTGTTTTTT | CASRVGGSNTGELFF
TRBJ1-5 | . | TRBV20-1 | 16 | few | TGCAGTGCCTTTCCCAGACAGAGATATAGCAATCAGCCCCAGCATTTT | CSAFPRQRYSNQPQHF
TRBJ2-7 | . | TRBV6-5 | 15 | . | TGTGCCAGCAGTTACCCGGGGACACCTCCACGCGAGCAGTACTTC | CASSYPGTPPREQYF
TRBJ1-2 | TRBD1 | TRBV7-2 | 14 | many | TGTGCCAGCAGCTTTACCCAGGGGGCCACTGGCTACACCTTC | CASSFTQGATGYTF
TRBJ2-7 | TRBD1 | TRBV6-9 | 14 | . | TGTGCCAGCAGGGACCGGGACAGGGGCTACGAGCAGTACTTC | CASRDRDRGYEQYF
TRBJ1-1 | . | TRBV20-1 | 14 | . | TGCAGTGCTATGACGGTTCTCATGAACACTGAAGCTTTCTTT | CSAMTVLMNTEAFF
TRBJ2-5 | . | TRBV20-1 | 16 | . | TGCAGTGCTAGAGATGTGGGACGTCTAAACTCGGAGACCCAGTACTTC | CSARDVGRLNSETQYF
TRBJ2-4 | . | TRBV4-2 | 17 | . | TGTGCCAGCAGCCAAATTAGCGGAGCTTTAGCCAAAAACATTCAGTACTTC | CASSQISGALAKNIQYF
TRBJ2-1 | TRBD1 | TRBV7-2 | 18 | . | TGTGCCAGCAGCTTCATTCGGACAGGGGACCACCCTCTCAATGAGCAGTTCTTC | CASSFIRTGDHPLNEQFF
TRBJ1-2 | . | TRBV7-9 | 13 | . | TGTGCCAGCAGCCCCGGGGATCGCTATGGCTACACCTTC | CASSPGDRYGYTF
TRBJ1-4 | . | TRBV20-1 | 12 | . | TGCAGTGCCAAAGAAATTAATGAAAAACTGTTTTTT | CSAKEINEKLFF
TRBJ1-1 | . | TRBV7-8 | 13 | . | TGTGCCACGCAGGGTCCCCTTACCACTGAAGCTTTCTTT | CATQGPLTTEAFF
TRBJ1-1 | . | TRBV5-5 | 13 | . | TGTGCCAGCAGCTTGGATCGCGACAGTGAAGCTTTCTTT | CASSLDRDSEAFF
TRBJ2-5 | . | TRBV20-1 | 14 | once | TGCAGTGCTAGAGATCTCCTAGTGCAAGAGACCCAGTACTTC | CSARDLLVQETQYF
TRBJ2-3 | . | TRBV6-2/TRBV6-3 | 15 | few | TGTGCCACGATCCAACAGGGAAGAGGGACAGATACGCAGTATTTT | CATIQQGRGTDTQYF
TRBJ2-3 | . | TRBV24-1 | 13 | . | TGTGCCACCAGTGACCGGACTGGAGATACGCAGTATTTT | CATSDRTGDTQYF
TRBJ2-7 | . | TRBV4-2 | 16 | . | TGTGCCAGCAGCCAAGAAGGTCCAGTTCCGGGCTACGAGCAGTACTTC | CASSQEGPVPGYEQYF
TRBJ1-6 | TRBD1 | TRBV20-1 | 14 | . | TGCAGTGCTAGGCAGGGGGGTAGCTATTCACCCCTCCACTTT | CSARQGGSYSPLHF
TRBJ1-1 | . | TRBV4-2 | 15 | . | TGTGCCAGCAGCCTCGGTTGGGGAGAGGACACTGAAGCTTTCTTT | CASSLGWGEDTEAFF
TRBJ1-6 | . | TRBV7-9 | 15 | . | TGTGCCAGCAGCTTGGTACTACAAACCGATTCACCCCTCCACTTT | CASSLVLQTDSPLHF
TRBJ2-7 | . | TRBV27 | 18 | . | TGTGCCAGCAGTTGTCCGGCAGCTAACCTTTCGAGCTCCTACGAGCAGTACTTC | CASSCPAANLSSSYEQYF
TRBJ2-7 | TRBD1 | TRBV27 | 13 | . | TGTGCCAGCAGTCTCGCTGGGACAGACGAGCAGTACTTC | CASSLAGTDEQYF
TRBJ2-7 | TRBD1 | TRBV19 | 13 | . | TGTGCCAGTAGTGGATGGACAGGGAACGAGCAGTACTTC | CASSGWTGNEQYF
TRBJ2-7 | TRBD2 | TRBV20-1 | 14 | once | TGCAGTGCTGGGGCGGCTAGCGGGGTTCCCGAGCAGTACTTC | CSAGAASGVPEQYF
TRBJ1-2 | TRBD1 | TRBV29-1 | 13 | . | TGCAGCACCCTTAGGTCGAAGGGGGCAGGCTACACCTTC | CSTLRSKGAGYTF
TRBJ2-7 | TRBD1 | TRBV20-1 | 15 | . | TGCAGTGCTAGATCCGGGACAGGGTTCCCCTACGAGCAGTACTTC | CSARSGTGFPYEQYF
TRBJ2-7 | TRBD2 | TRBV29-1 | 14 | . | TGCAGCGTAACGACTAGCGGGTCCTACAATGAGCAGTACTTC | CSVTTSGSYNEQYF
TRBJ1-6 | . | TRBV20-1 | 16 | . | TGCAGTGCTAGAGAAACCCCATCAGCCTATAATTCACCCCTCCACTTT | CSARETPSAYNSPLHF
TRBJ2-1 | . | TRBV28 | 15 | many | TGTGCCAGCAATTGGCTAGATTCTTCCCACAATGAGCAGTTCTTC | CASNWLDSSHNEQFF
TRBJ1-1 | . | TRBV20-1 | 15 | . | TGCAGTGCTAGAGATGGCAGGGGTATTTTCACTGAAGCTTTCTTT | CSARDGRGIFTEAFF
TRBJ2-5 | . | TRBV7-2 | 14 | few | TGTGCCAGCAGCTCGTTGTTCGGGGCAGAGACCCAGTACTTC | CASSSLFGAETQYF
TRBJ2-7 | . | TRBV7-2 | 15 | . | TGTGCCAGCAGCTTAGTATTTGACTTTGACGACGAGCAGTACTTC | CASSLVFDFDDEQYF
TRBJ2-3 | . | TRBV12-3/TRBV12-4 | 14 | . | TGTGCCAGCAGTTTAGGGGACCAGAAAGATACGCAGTATTTT | CASSLGDQKDTQYF
TRBJ2-1 | . | TRBV9 | 16 | once | TGTGCCAGCAGCGCCTTACCGGCCTTAAGGGGCAATGAGCAGTTCTTC | CASSALPALRGNEQFF
TRBJ2-7 | TRBD2 | TRBV7-9 | 17 | . | TGTGCCAGCAGCCCCGAAGCTCTAGCGGGAGGATACAATGAGCAGTACTTC | CASSPEALAGGYNEQYF
TRBJ1-2 | TRBD1 | TRBV10-3 | 14 | once | TGTGCCATCAACGAGAGACAGGGGGCGCCTGGCTACACCTTC | CAINERQGAPGYTF
TRBJ1-2 | . | TRBV2 | 13 | . | TGTGCCTTAACCGCAAGGGCTAACTATGGCTACACCTTC | CALTARANYGYTF
TRBJ2-7 | . | TRBV7-6 | 12 | . | TGTGCCAGCAGCCTAGTGGAGGAAGAGCAGTACTTC | CASSLVEEEQYF
TRBJ2-1 | . | TRBV20-1 | 12 | few | TGCAGTGCTAGATACAGGGACAATGAGCAGTTCTTC | CSARYRDNEQFF
TRBJ2-1 | TRBD1 | TRBV20-1 | 14 | . | TGCAGTGCGGATCGGACAGGGGGGATCAATGAGCAGTTCTTC | CSADRTGGINEQFF